Sequencing of this TCR beta chain was carried out in a study of shared clonotypes between healthy human individuals. V shed 5 bases, J shed 7 bases, and the junction held 12 bases outside the gene matches. Germline V CDR1 and CDR2: LNHNV, YYDKDF (reference sequence). This CDR3 contains 15 residues. CD8 cells regarded as naive lacked CD45RO, were positively chosen for CCR7, and omitted terminally differentiated effector memory CD45RA+ cells. The assay was immunoSEQ multiplex PCR, and TCRdb's table has in-frame clones only and misses some. The data show roughly 2,000,000 clones, about 95% seen once. This receptor was obtained from a man between 18 and 35 years old in good health. The sequencing sample was made of naive CD8+ T cells sorted from blood. The chain uses TRBV15 and TRBJ2-5; 8 bases agree with TRBD1. As DNA, the CDR3 is TGTGCCACCAGCGGGCCGGACAGGGAGGAAGGGACCCAGTACTTC. It yields the protein CATSGPDREEGTQYF.